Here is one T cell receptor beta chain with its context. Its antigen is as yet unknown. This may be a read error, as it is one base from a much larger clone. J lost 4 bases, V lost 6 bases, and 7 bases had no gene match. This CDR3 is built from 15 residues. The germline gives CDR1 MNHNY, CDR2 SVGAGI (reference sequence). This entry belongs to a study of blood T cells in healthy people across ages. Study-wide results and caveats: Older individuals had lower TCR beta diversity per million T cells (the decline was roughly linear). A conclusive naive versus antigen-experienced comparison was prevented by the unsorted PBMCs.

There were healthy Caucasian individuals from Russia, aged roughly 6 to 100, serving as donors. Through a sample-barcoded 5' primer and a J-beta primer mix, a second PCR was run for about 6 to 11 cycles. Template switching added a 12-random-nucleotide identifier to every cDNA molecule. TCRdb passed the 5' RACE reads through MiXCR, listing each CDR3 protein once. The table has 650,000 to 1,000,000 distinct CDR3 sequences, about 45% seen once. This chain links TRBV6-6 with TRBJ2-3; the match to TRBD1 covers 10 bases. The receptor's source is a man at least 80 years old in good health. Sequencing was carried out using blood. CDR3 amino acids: CASRARDRGPDTQYF. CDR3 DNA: TGTGCCAGCAGAGCCCGGGACAGGGGTCCAGATACGCAGTATTTT.